The clone carrying this T cell receptor beta chain was observed at least ten times. Its target is not known. Assembly of TCR beta libraries relied on iRepertoire HTBI primers together with Arm-PCR of CDR3 regions. TCRdb analysed the multiplex PCR reads with MiXCR anew, one entry per CDR3 protein. The repertoire holds roughly 350,000 distinct CDR3 sequences, about a sixth seen once, with 25% to 30% in the top ten. The data are from a study of regulatory T cells in long-lasting Graves disease. Study background: Graves' patients who were just diagnosed had used antithyroid drugs for under 3 months. Study-level points and caveats: Peripheral blood alone, not thyroid tissue, underwent study. Gene preferences differed: TRBV28, TRBJ1-2, TRBJ2-5 in persistent cases.

Documented time point: newly diagnosed GD, antithyroid drugs for less than 3 months. There was RNA extracted from PBMCs, and the TCR library was made from it. V shed 6 bases and J 5 bases; nucleotides not matched to a gene: 2. In germline, CDR1 is SNHLY, CDR2 FYNNEI. The CDR3 has 13 residues. The sample also formed part of further work on T cells in Graves' hyperthyroidism and ophthalmopathy. In that study: Ophthalmopathy was distinguished from stable hyperthyroidism by 13 V-J signatures.

Sequenced here: peripheral blood mononuclear cells (PBMCs), sampled at new diagnosis, from a patient treated with antithyroid drugs. The origin of this receptor is a man aged 40-49 years with Graves disease. The V and J genes are TRBV2 and TRBJ2-1, with TRBD1 matching 9 bases. CDR3 residues: CASRQGANNEQFF. The CDR3 coding sequence is TGTGCCAGCAGACAGGGGGCGAACAATGAGCAGTTCTTC.